The next 8 T cell receptor beta chains were all read from a single sample in a study of T cells in Graves' hyperthyroidism and ophthalmopathy. The CDR3 regions of TCR beta were amplified from RNA transcripts. First-round RT-PCR with HTBI primers amplified the TCR CDR3 region. Each CDR3 protein gets one entry after TCRdb re-called the multiplex PCR reads with MiXCR. This table has about 720,000 distinct CDR3 sequences, 18% appearing once. The specimen sequenced was blood. The receptors were gathered from a woman between 45 and 60 years old with Graves' hyperthyroidism that later progressed to Graves' ophthalmopathy.

This clonotype was detected only a few times. The rearrangement links TRBV20-1 to TRBJ1-5; D gene uncertain. The V gene lost 6 bases and the J gene lost 4 bases, with 10 bases spanning the gap. The length of the CDR3 is 12 residues. Germline loops: CDR1 DFQATT, CDR2 SNEGSKA (reference sequence). The DNA for the CDR3 is TGCAGTGCCCGACACCGAAATCAGCCCCAGCATTTT. Residues: CSARHRNQPQHF.

The table lists this clonotype with many counts. V gene TRBV12-3 or TRBV12-4 combines with J gene TRBJ1-5; 9 bases map to TRBD1. The junction had 8 bases not matched to a gene; V was cut back by 5 bases and J by 6 bases. This CDR3 comprises 15 residues. The chain's CDR3 is CASSPGTGHTQPQHF. DNA of the CDR3: TGTGCCAGCAGTCCCGGGACAGGGCATACTCAGCCCCAGCATTTT.

The chain is built from TRBV7-9 and TRBJ2-2, with 9 positions matching TRBD1. Germline assignment: CDR1 SEHNR and CDR2 FQNEAQ (reference sequence). This CDR3 contains 15 residues. The V segment lost 4 bases and the J segment 6 bases; nucleotides outside the gene matches: 6. This CDR3 is CASSSDRGSAGELFF. DNA for the CDR3: TGTGCCAGCAGCTCCGACAGGGGGTCCGCCGGGGAGCTGTTTTTT.

The chain links TRBV7-9 to TRBJ1-6; D remains unclear. This CDR3 has 13 residues. V lost 5 bases to trimming and J lost 10 bases, with 12 bases between them. Per germline, CDR1 SEHNR and CDR2 FQNEAQ (reference sequence). CDR3 bases: TGTGCCAGCAGCCCCCTACTTGGGTCACCCCTCCACTTT. This encodes CASSPLLGSPLHF.

This chain uses TRBV7-6 with TRBJ2-7; 12 nucleotides line up with TRBD1. With V trimmed by 3 bases and J by 6 bases, 6 bases remained unmatched. CDR3 size: 15 residues. Germline CDR1 SGHVS, CDR2 FNYEAQ. In DNA form, the CDR3 reads TGTGCCAGCAGCTTGTCCGGGACAGGGGGCGGCGAGCAGTACTTC. It encodes CASSLSGTGGGEQYF.

The CDR3 sequence is CSARSTGSTYEQYF. For the CDR3, the DNA is TGCAGTGCTAGATCGACAGGGTCCACCTACGAGCAGTACTTC. This chain connects TRBV20-1 to TRBJ2-7; TRBD1 matches 7 bases. The CDR3 spans 14 residues. Trimming at V came to 2 bases and at J to 2 bases, leaving 6 bases not matched to a gene. From germline, CDR1 is DFQATT and CDR2 SNEGSKA (reference sequence).

This clonotype was seen more than once but under ten times. V gene TRBV4-1 combines with J gene TRBJ1-5; D is uncertain. Germline V gene sequence: CDR1 MGHRA, CDR2 YSYEKL. The CDR3 has 17 residues. V lost 3 bases, J lost 2 bases, and 17 bases lay in between. The CDR3 nucleotides are TGCGCCAGCAGCCAGGAGCGACAACTGAGAGGCAATCAGCCCCAGCATTTT. This gives the protein CASSQERQLRGNQPQHF.

This clonotype occurred a few times. The chain carries TRBV7-8 and TRBJ1-4; no firm D call. With 2 bases removed from V and 10 bases from J, the gap between germline ends came to 14 bases. The CDR3 sequence is 14 residues long. Germline lookup yields CDR1 SGHVS and CDR2 FQNEAQ. The CDR3 region is CASSLPGRDVKLFF. The CDR3 region has the DNA TGTGCCAGCAGCTTACCTGGCCGGGATGTAAAACTGTTTTTT. Full variable domain (rest looked up from reference TRBV7-8 and TRBJ1-4): GAGVSQSPRYKVAKRGQDVALRCDPISGHVSLFWYQQALGQGPEFLTYFQNEAQLDKSGLPSDRFFAERPEGSVSTLKIQRTQQEDSAVYLCASSLPGRDVKLFFGSGTQLSVL.